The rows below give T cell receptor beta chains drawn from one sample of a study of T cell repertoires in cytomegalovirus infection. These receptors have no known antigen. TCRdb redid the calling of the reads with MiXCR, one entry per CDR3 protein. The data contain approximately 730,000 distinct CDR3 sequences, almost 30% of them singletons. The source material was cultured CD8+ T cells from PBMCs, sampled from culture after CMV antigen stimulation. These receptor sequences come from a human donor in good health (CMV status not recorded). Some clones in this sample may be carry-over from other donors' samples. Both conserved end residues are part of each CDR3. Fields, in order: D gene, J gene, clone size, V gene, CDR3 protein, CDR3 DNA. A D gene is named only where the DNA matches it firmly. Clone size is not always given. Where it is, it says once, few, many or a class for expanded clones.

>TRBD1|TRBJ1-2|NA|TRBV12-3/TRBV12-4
CASSPQGADYGYTF
TGTGCCAGCAGTCCGCAGGGGGCAGACTATGGCTACACCTTC
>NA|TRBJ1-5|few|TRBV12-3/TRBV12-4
CASSFSGRQPQHF
TGTGCCAGCAGTTTCTCGGGGAGGCAGCCCCAGCATTTT
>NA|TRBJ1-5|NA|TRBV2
CASRPSGTKSNQPQHF
TGTGCCAGCAGACCCAGCGGGACAAAAAGCAATCAGCCCCAGCATTTT
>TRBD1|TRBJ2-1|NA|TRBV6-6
CASAPPDRGYNEQFF
TGTGCCAGCGCCCCACCGGACAGGGGTTACAATGAGCAGTTCTTC
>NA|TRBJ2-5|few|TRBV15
CATSRDTGAIQETQYF
TGTGCCACCAGCAGAGACACCGGGGCAATTCAAGAGACCCAGTACTTC
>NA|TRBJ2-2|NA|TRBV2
CASSESTNGGTGELFF
TGTGCCAGCAGTGAATCCACTAATGGTGGCACCGGGGAGCTGTTTTTT
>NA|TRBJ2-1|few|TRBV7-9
CASSLALSGPKYNEQFF
TGTGCCAGCAGCTTAGCGCTTAGCGGACCGAAATACAATGAGCAGTTCTTC
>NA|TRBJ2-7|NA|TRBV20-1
CSASLQREQYF
TGCAGTGCATCCCTACAGCGCGAGCAGTACTTC
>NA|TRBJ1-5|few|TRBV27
CASSFGESWQPQHF
TGTGCCAGCAGTTTTGGGGAAAGCTGGCAGCCCCAGCATTTT
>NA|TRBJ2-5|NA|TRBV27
CASSPTTRPETQYF
TGTGCCAGCAGTCCCACTACCCGCCCGGAGACCCAGTACTTC
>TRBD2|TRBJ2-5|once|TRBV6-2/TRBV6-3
CASSSLAGAGEETQYF
TGTGCCAGCAGTTCGCTAGCGGGGGCCGGGGAAGAGACCCAGTACTTC
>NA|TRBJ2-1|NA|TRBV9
CASSLGSAAYNEQFF
TGTGCCAGCAGCCTCGGGTCGGCAGCGTACAATGAGCAGTTCTTC
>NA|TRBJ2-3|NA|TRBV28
CASSLSLSTDTQYF
TGTGCCAGCAGTTTATCCCTAAGCACAGATACGCAGTATTTT
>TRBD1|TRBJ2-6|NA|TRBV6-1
CAQGQGAYGANVLTF
TGTGCTCAAGGGCAGGGGGCATACGGGGCCAACGTCCTGACTTTC
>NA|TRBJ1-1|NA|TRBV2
CASSDILGTSNTEAFF
TGTGCCAGCAGTGATATTCTCGGCACCTCGAACACTGAAGCTTTCTTT
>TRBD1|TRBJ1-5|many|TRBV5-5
CASSLTGGGQPQHF
TGTGCCAGCAGCTTGACAGGGGGCGGGCAGCCCCAGCATTTT
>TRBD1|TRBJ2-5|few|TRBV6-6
CASRPGQGETQYF
TGTGCCAGCAGGCCGGGACAGGGGGAGACCCAGTACTTC
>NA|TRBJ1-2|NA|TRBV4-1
CASSQEVLANYGYTF
TGCGCCAGCAGCCAAGAGGTTTTAGCTAACTATGGCTACACCTTC
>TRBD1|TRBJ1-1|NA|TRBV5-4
CASSLDPGGANTEAFF
TGTGCCAGCAGCTTGGATCCAGGGGGCGCGAACACTGAAGCTTTCTTT
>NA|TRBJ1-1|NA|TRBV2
CANSGLNTEAFF
TGTGCCAACAGTGGTTTGAACACTGAAGCTTTCTTT
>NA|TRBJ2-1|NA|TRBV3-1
CASSQEGQGRGNEQFF
TGTGCCAGCAGCCAAGAGGGGCAGGGTAGAGGCAATGAGCAGTTCTTC
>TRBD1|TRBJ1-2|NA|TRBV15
CATSRLNRGDYGYTF
TGTGCCACCAGCAGACTCAACAGGGGAGACTATGGCTACACCTTC
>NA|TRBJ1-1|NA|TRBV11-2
CASSLYQQETPTEAFF
TGTGCCAGCAGCCTCTACCAACAGGAGACTCCCACTGAAGCTTTCTTT
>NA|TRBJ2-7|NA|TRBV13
CASSSGGPSYEQYF
TGTGCCAGCAGCTCCGGCGGGCCCTCCTACGAGCAGTACTTC
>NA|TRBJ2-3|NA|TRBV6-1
CASSEDYMVIGVPSTDTQYF
TGTGCCAGCAGTGAAGACTACATGGTTATCGGTGTCCCAAGCACAGATACGCAGTATTTT
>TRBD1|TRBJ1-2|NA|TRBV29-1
CSVGLAGGNYGYTF
TGCAGCGTAGGGTTGGCAGGGGGTAACTATGGCTACACCTTC
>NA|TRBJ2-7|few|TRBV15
CATSREGPGGAAYEQYF
TGTGCCACCAGCAGAGAGGGGCCAGGGGGGGCGGCCTACGAGCAGTACTTC
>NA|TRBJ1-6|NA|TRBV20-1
CSAKMDGPPLHF
TGCAGTGCTAAAATGGACGGCCCACCCCTCCACTTT
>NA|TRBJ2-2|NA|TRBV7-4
CASSGRGYTGELFF
TGTGCCAGCAGCGGGCGCGGGTACACCGGGGAGCTGTTTTTT
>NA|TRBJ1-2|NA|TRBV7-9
CASSQGTFGPQNYGYTF
TGTGCCAGCAGTCAAGGGACATTTGGGCCACAAAACTATGGCTACACCTTC
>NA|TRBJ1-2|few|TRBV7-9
CASSLEPALASYYGYTF
TGTGCCAGCAGCTTAGAGCCCGCATTGGCTAGTTACTATGGCTACACCTTC
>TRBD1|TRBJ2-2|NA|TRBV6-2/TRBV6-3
CASSYSMTGGIGELFF
TGTGCCAGCAGTTACTCGATGACAGGGGGGATCGGGGAGCTGTTTTTT
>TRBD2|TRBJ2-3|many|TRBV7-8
CASSAPGTSEYSTDTQYF
TGTGCCAGCAGCGCTCCCGGGACTAGCGAGTATAGCACAGATACGCAGTATTTT
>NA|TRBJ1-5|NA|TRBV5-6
CASSSSGRRIQPQHF
TGTGCCAGCAGCTCCTCCGGCAGACGGATTCAGCCCCAGCATTTT
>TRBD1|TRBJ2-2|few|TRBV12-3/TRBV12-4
CASSWTGDSGGELFF
TGTGCCAGCAGCTGGACAGGGGATAGTGGCGGGGAGCTGTTTTTT
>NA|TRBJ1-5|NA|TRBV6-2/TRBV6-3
CASSGRWNQPQHF
TGTGCCAGCAGTGGCCGTTGGAATCAGCCCCAGCATTTT